This T cell receptor (beta chain) was recorded in a study of tumor-infiltrating lymphocytes in primary liver carcinoma. Whole-study context: Maximum tumor diameters ranged from about 4.2 to 11 cm, stage T1-T3 N0M0.

Unmatched junction bases numbered 18, after V lost 3 bases and J lost 3 bases. Germline assignment: CDR1 MDHEN and CDR2 SYDVKM. The CDR3 runs 19 residues. This clonotype has just one count. Its target is unknown. A much larger clone differs from this one at a single base, so this may be a read error. Making TCR beta cDNA involved around 510 ng total RNA and a constant-region primer. Libraries for TCR beta were built through three nested multiplex PCR rounds, which together made up a slightly modified ARM-PCR procedure. Investigators reported that the first two PCR rounds, at approximately 11 cycles each, used TRBV1-TRBV30 forward primers with a C-beta reverse primer. TCRdb reanalysed the multiplex PCR reads using MiXCR and keeps one entry per CDR3 protein. The profile shows tens of thousands of distinct CDR3 sequences, 70% to 75% of them singletons. Unsorted bulk tissue of about 18-32 mg yielded co-extracted RNA and DNA. Each individual tumor supplied samples from five separate regions.

General study results and limits: Lower overlap was observed for tumor-adjacent and tumor-blood pairs relative to tumor region pairs. All five tumor regions shared only about 7-24% of top clones.

The sample consisted of liver tumor tissue from sampling region 2. Noted subset: tumor region T2, inferior pole. The receptor was derived from a man in his forties with primary liver carcinoma and hepatitis B virus infection. The chain uses TRBV28 and TRBJ2-7; 9 bases are shared with TRBD1. The CDR3 region has the DNA TGTGCCAGCAGTTTCGCCGGGACAGGGCCATCAGACTCTTGCTACGAGCAGTACTTC. Encoded protein: CASSFAGTGPSDSCYEQYF.